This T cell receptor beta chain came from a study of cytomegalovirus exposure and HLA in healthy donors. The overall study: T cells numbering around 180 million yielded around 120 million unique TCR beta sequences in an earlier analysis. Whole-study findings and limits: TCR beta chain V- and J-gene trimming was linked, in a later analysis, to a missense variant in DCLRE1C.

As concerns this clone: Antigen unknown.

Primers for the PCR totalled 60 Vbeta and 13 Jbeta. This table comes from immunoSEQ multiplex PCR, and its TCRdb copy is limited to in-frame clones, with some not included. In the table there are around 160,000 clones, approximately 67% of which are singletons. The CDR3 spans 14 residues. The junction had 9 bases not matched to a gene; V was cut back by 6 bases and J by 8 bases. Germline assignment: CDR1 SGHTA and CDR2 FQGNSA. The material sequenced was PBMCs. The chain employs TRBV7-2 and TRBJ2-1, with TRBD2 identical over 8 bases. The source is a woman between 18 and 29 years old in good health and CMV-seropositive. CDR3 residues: CASSTGLGVDEQFF. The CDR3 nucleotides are TGTGCCAGCAGTACGGGACTAGGGGTTGATGAGCAGTTCTTC. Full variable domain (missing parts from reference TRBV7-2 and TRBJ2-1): GAGVSQSPSNKVTEKGKDVELRCDPISGHTALYWYRQSLGQGLEFLIYFQGNSAPDKSGLPSDRFSAERTGGSVSTLTIQRTQQEDSAVYLCASSTGLGVDEQFFGPGTRLTVL.